This T cell receptor (beta chain) was obtained from a study of metastatic and nonmetastatic thyroid tumors. Each patient came to thyroid surgery without any prior treatment (of any kind). MiXCR reprocessed the PCR reads for TCRdb. The sample has 15,000 to 18,000 clones, 3% to 4% seen once. There are 13 residues in the CDR3. The germline CDR1 and CDR2 sequences are DFQATT and SNEGSKA (reference sequence). Trimming stripped 1 base from V and 4 bases from J, with 9 bases between. Sequencing input: tumor tissue. J is TRBJ2-3 and V is TRBV20-1, with a tentative D call TRBD2 (6 bases). The origin of this receptor is a female donor with papillary thyroid cancer or a benign thyroid nodule (not recorded which). Some clones in this sample may be carry-over from other donors' samples. CDR3 coding DNA: TGCAGTGCTAGAGCGGGAGCGTCAGATACGCAGTATTTT. The encoded protein is CSARAGASDTQYF.